The rows below give T cell receptor beta chains drawn from one sample of a study of T-cell reconstitution after alpha-beta-depleted transplantation in children. MiXCR was run by TCRdb on the PCR reads, yielding one entry per CDR3 protein. Of over 200,000 distinct CDR3 sequences in the sample, roughly 18% were seen once. Sample: PBMCs, mostly from graft donor cells, taken 360 days after TCRalphabeta/CD19-depleted stem cell transplant. The receptor source for this set is a male patient between 2 and 15 years old who had a stem cell transplant for acute lymphoblastic leukemia, so the T cells may come from the graft donor. Each CDR3 is given with its conserved first and last residue.

TRBV28 CASSLLSQPQHF
TRBV3-1 CASSQEAPNRFRRGNEQFF
TRBV28 CASSLRIQNTEAFF
TRBV11-2 CASSLEVTPLTPILFGANVLTF
TRBV6-6 CASTETGTGELFF
TRBV5-1 CASSTGTPSTDTQYF
TRBV10-3 CAISEQGPGNTIYF
TRBV18 CASSPVLSSQINEQFF
TRBV27 CASSWTGSSYEQYF
TRBV5-6 CASSLAGQTKLTDTQYF
TRBV5-1 CASSLGGIETQYF
TRBV5-5 CASSLEWDTEAFF
TRBV12-3/TRBV12-4 CASSQGTSGPYEQYF
TRBV24-1 CATEGAETDTQYF
TRBV2 CASTSFLGLLNTGELFF
TRBV12-3/TRBV12-4 CASGEGMETQYF
TRBV6-5 CASSYGGGVDTGELFF
TRBV29-1 CSVAIAGVTDTQYF
TRBV7-9 CASSYEGGSYEQYF
TRBV7-2 CASSLASSSGGGRETQYF
TRBV4-3 CASSQPPGLAGVTGELFF
TRBV9 CASSVEQGVAGELFF
TRBV10-2 CASSEAGTSTDTQYF
TRBV4-1 CASSFTAGQINYGYTF
TRBV11-2 CASSSGISTEAFF
TRBV4-2 CASSLFASWRGGFSGANVLTF
TRBV5-6 CASPTGLETQYF
TRBV7-2 CASSLRRAGDNYNEQFF
TRBV5-1 CASSPGLANTGELFF
TRBV7-2 CASSGYRGLAGANVLTF
TRBV12-3/TRBV12-4 CASSSEPMNTEAFF
TRBV20-1 CSAQDPGGGETQYF
TRBV7-2 CASSPRTGLNEKLFF